This T cell receptor beta chain was recorded in a study of regulatory T cells in long-lasting Graves disease listed by TCRdb under 2021. A note on the overall study: Persistent Graves' disease meant more than 5 years of antithyroid drug treatment with TSH receptor autoantibodies that stayed positive. The study was conducted in China and was registered as a clinical trial. A total of around 35 samples underwent TCR sequencing: roughly 13 from persistent and about 20 from newly diagnosed Graves' disease patients. In the clinical cohort, patients with persistent Graves' disease had used antithyroid drugs for an average of roughly ten years. Peripheral blood TCR sequencing and RNA sequencing compared persistent Graves' disease patients with newly diagnosed Graves' disease patients.

The study at large found these results: Persistent patients shared more public clonotypes among themselves (2,741) than newly diagnosed patients did (approximately 970). Persistent Graves' disease patients showed lower TCR Shannon entropy and fewer highly expanded clones than newly diagnosed patients, suggesting clonal expansion. The small sample size was acknowledged by the authors as a limitation that may reduce accuracy. Because the primary lesion, thyroid tissue, could not be accessed, the study looked at peripheral blood alone. Only the TCR beta chain was sequenced and analyzed. Preferential use of TRBV28, TRBJ1-2 and TRBJ2-5 was observed in persistent disease, whereas TRBV20-1 and TRBJ2-1 were favored in newly diagnosed disease.

The time point label of this sample denotes: persistent/refractory GD, antithyroid drugs over 5 years with positive TRAb. For both TCR sequencing and RNA sequencing, RNA was extracted from PBMCs using TRIzol. Graves' disease was diagnosed according to American Thyroid Association guidelines. The patients came from an endocrinology department in Xi'an, China. Each patient gave about 10 milliliters of peripheral blood, collected in an EDTA anticoagulant tube. PBMCs were isolated by Ficoll Paque Plus density gradient separation without further T cell sorting. RNA quality was checked with an Agilent 2100 Bioanalyzer and agarose gel, and concentration with a NanoDrop 2000. The receptor library was made with multiplex PCR. Sequenced using an Illumina HiSeq 4000. iRepertoire HTBI primers and Arm-PCR amplification of CDR3 regions were used to construct TCR beta libraries. PCR products were gel purified before sequencing. The study's own analysis went as follows. Across samples, some 62 TRBV and approximately 15 TRBJ segments were identified and used for gene usage analysis of CDR3 amino acid clonotypes. COPE and FqMerger were used to merge filtered high-quality paired reads into contigs. BLAST was used to align contigs to IMGT TRBV, TRBD and TRBJ reference genes, with CDR3 defined following IMGT. Any clonotype with a frequency above 0.1% was classified as a highly expanded clone. Shannon entropy served as the measure of repertoire diversity, while the Gini coefficient captured V-J evenness. A clonotype found in more than one individual was treated as public. TCRdb took the public reads, trimmed them with fastp at Q25, ran MiXCR for clone calling and kept in-frame beta chains. Duplicate CDR3 protein sequences are folded into a single record with the most common DNA and genes. The V and J calls come from TCRdb's annotation, not from the publication. For this sample the table gives roughly 470,000 distinct CDR3 sequences, of which more than 20% were detected only once. 6.5% to 8% of the sample rests with the top ten.

V has 5 bases trimmed and J has 2 bases trimmed; junction bases matching no gene number 8. The CDR3 runs 15 amino acids, cysteine and phenylalanine included. Just the 45-base CDR3 DNA is kept, in frame starting at base 1. This clonotype was seen many times. Its antigen is not yet known. Per-base quality was not reported, and no clone a single base away is much larger than it. The source is a female donor with Graves disease. The sequences come from peripheral blood mononuclear cells (PBMCs), collected when the disease was refractory, from a patient treated with antithyroid drugs. The V and J genes are TRBV12-3 or TRBV12-4 and TRBJ2-5, with TRBD1 identical over 7 junction bases. CDR3 sequence: CASSPDRPIQETQYF. The sequence in DNA is TGTGCCAGCAGTCCGGACAGGCCGATACAAGAGACCCAGTACTTC.